The 21 T cell receptor beta chains in this list originate from one sample, sequenced in a study of T cell changes during pregnancy in multiple sclerosis. Profiled with immunoSEQ multiplex PCR; TCRdb holds only in-frame clones, not every one. Among just over 35,000 clones listed, around 93% were seen once. This specimen consisted of CD4+ T cells from peripheral blood mononuclear cells, obtained in the first trimester of pregnancy. The source is a female donor with multiple sclerosis, enrolled in a pregnancy study.

This chain joins TRBV6-5 and TRBJ2-7, with a tentative D call TRBD2 (6 bases). Germline CDR1 reads MNHEY; CDR2 reads SVGAGI. V was clipped by 2 bases and J by 0 bases, with 14 bases between them. The CDR3 loop spans 16 amino acids. CDR3 nucleotide sequence: TGTGCCAGCAGTTACGCCGGAGGGACCCCCTCCTACGAGCAGTACTTC. Protein: CASSYAGGTPSYEQYF.

The J gene is TRBJ1-1, the V gene TRBV4-2; TRBD1 matches at 7 bases. V trimming: 1 base; J trimming: 2 bases; junction bases outside the gene matches: 4. The CDR3 loop spans 15 amino acids. CDR1 is LGHNA and CDR2 is YNFKEQ in the germline V gene. CDR3 protein: CASSQAGTVNTEAFF. In DNA form, the CDR3 reads TGTGCCAGCAGCCAAGCCGGGACAGTCAACACTGAAGCTTTCTTT.

This chain joins TRBV7-9 and TRBJ2-1; possibly TRBD1 for D (6 bases). Deletions cut 4 bases from V and 4 bases from J, with 8 bases between. The CDR3 contains 13 residues. Germline-derived CDR1 and CDR2 are SEHNR and FQNEAQ (reference sequence). The CDR3 reads CASSSDSYNEQFF. CDR3 sequence (DNA): TGTGCCAGCAGCTCGGACAGTTACAATGAGCAGTTCTTC.

The rearrangement uses TRBV21-1 and TRBJ2-7; TRBD2 is taken as the D call from the table, unchecked against the DNA. TRBV21-1 counts as a pseudogene. This CDR3 has 20 amino acids. The CDR3 loop is CASSTRPEGLAGGSLYEQYF. CDR3 nucleotide sequence: TGTGCCAGCAGCACCCGGCCGGAGGGACTAGCGGGGGGGTCTTTATACGAGCAGTACTTC.

The J gene is TRBJ1-1, the V gene TRBV7-7; D possibly corresponds to TRBD1 (5 bases). CDR1 is SSHAT and CDR2 is FNYEAQ in the germline V gene (reference sequence). V dropped 3 bases and J dropped 3 bases, with 8 bases sitting between them. This CDR3 is 13 amino acids long. The CDR3 loop is CASSLDTYTEAFF. The CDR3 nucleotides read TGTGCCAGCAGCTTGGACACCTACACTGAAGCTTTCTTT. Full variable domain (outside the CDR3, taken from reference TRBV7-7 and TRBJ1-1): GAGVSQSPRYKVTKRGQDVTLRCDPISSHATLYWYQQALGQGPEFLTYFNYEAQPDKSGLPSDRFSAERPEGSISTLTIQRTEQRDSAMYRCASSLDTYTEAFFGQGTRLTVV.

This clone was detected only a few times. This chain links TRBV5-5 with TRBJ1-1; 9 nucleotides match TRBD1. Germline CDR1 reads SGHKS; CDR2 reads YYEKEE (reference sequence). The V gene end was trimmed by 4 bases and the J gene end by 4 bases; junction bases not matched to a gene: 2. This CDR3 spans 13 amino acids. CDR3 protein: CASSTDRGTEAFF. CDR3 DNA: TGTGCCAGCAGCACGGACAGGGGCACTGAAGCTTTCTTT.

For the CDR3, the DNA is TGTGCCAGCGGGATACCGGGGTACTCCTACGAGCAGTACTTC. The encoded protein is CASGIPGYSYEQYF. The chain employs TRBV2 and TRBJ2-7; the D gene is possibly TRBD2 (5 bases). Germline values: CDR1 SNHLY, CDR2 FYNNEI. The CDR3 extends over 14 amino acids. V was shortened by 8 bases and J by 0 bases, with 14 bases between the two germline ends.

The CDR3 here is CASSVTGGEREKLFF. CDR3 DNA sequence: TGTGCCAGCAGTGTGACAGGGGGCGAACGTGAAAAACTGTTTTTT. This rearrangement joins TRBV6-5 to TRBJ1-4, with 10 bases identical to TRBD1. J lost 7 bases, V lost 5 bases, and 7 bases had no gene match. In germline, CDR1 is MNHEY, CDR2 SVGAGI. This CDR3 has 15 residues.

The chain joins TRBV2 to TRBJ1-4, with D tentatively TRBD1 (6 bases). This CDR3 is built from 17 residues. The V and J ends lost 5 bases and 0 bases respectively, with 16 bases between them. CDR1 and CDR2 (germline): SNHLY, FYNNEI. The DNA of the CDR3 is TGTGCCAGCAGTAAAAATACAGGGAAAGCAACTAATGAAAAACTGTTTTTT. This codes for CASSKNTGKATNEKLFF.

The chain uses TRBV6-1 and TRBJ1-4; possibly TRBD1 for D (5 bases). This CDR3 spans 17 amino acids. Germline V gene sequence: CDR1 MNHNS, CDR2 SASEGT. V was shortened by 4 bases and J by 0 bases, with 15 bases between the two germline ends. The CDR3 loop is CASSVQVILATNEKLFF. CDR3 nucleotides: TGTGCCAGCAGTGTACAGGTTATCTTGGCAACTAATGAAAAACTGTTTTTT.

This clone was counted only a few times. The rearrangement joins TRBV9 to TRBJ2-2; 7 bases are a match to TRBD1. V lost 4 bases to trimming and J lost 4 bases; unmatched junction nucleotides: 4. Germline-derived CDR1 and CDR2 are SGDLS and YYNGEE. The CDR3 covers 14 residues. This CDR3 reads CASSRTGVTGELFF. The DNA of the CDR3 is TGTGCCAGCAGCCGGACAGGAGTCACCGGGGAGCTGTTTTTT.

J is TRBJ2-3 and V is TRBV5-1; D possibly corresponds to TRBD1 (6 bases). The CDR3 consists of 15 residues. V was clipped by 4 bases and J by 1 base, with 13 bases between them. CDR1 is SGHRS and CDR2 is YFSETQ in the germline V gene. The CDR3: CASSPRGRGTDTQYF. The CDR3 bases are TGCGCCAGCAGCCCCAGGGGTAGAGGCACAGATACGCAGTATTTT.

The CDR3 DNA sequence: TGTGCCAGCAGCCAACAACAGGGTTTGAGCTCTGGAAACACCATATATTTT. It translates to CASSQQQGLSSGNTIYF. J is TRBJ1-3 and V is TRBV4-2; possibly TRBD1 for D (6 bases). The CDR3 runs 17 residues. V was pared by 2 bases and J by 0 bases, with 14 bases between. The V gene's germline CDR1 is LGHNA and CDR2 YNFKEQ.

The chain carries TRBV5-1 and TRBJ1-2, with TRBD1 identical over 7 bases. Germline assignment: CDR1 SGHRS and CDR2 YFSETQ. V was clipped by 4 bases and J by 0 bases; unmatched bases: 6. This CDR3 has 15 residues. The CDR3 reads CASSKDRTSNYGYTF. CDR3 sequence (DNA): TGCGCCAGCAGCAAGGACAGGACTTCTAACTATGGCTACACCTTC. The full variable domain, with the rest looked up from reference TRBV5-1 and TRBJ1-2, is KAGVTQTPRYLIKTRGQQVTLSCSPISGHRSVSWYQQTPGQGLQFLFEYFSETQRNKGNFPGRFSGRQFSNSRSEMNVSTLELGDSALYLCASSKDRTSNYGYTFGSGTRLTVV.

The gene calls are TRBV6-6 and TRBJ2-1; no reliable D call. CDR1 is MNHNY and CDR2 is SVGAGI in the germline V gene (reference sequence). The CDR3 covers 14 residues. Trimming pared 8 bases from V and 2 bases from J, leaving 13 bases between. The CDR3 bases are TGTGCCAGCCTCAACGGTGGAGCCTACAATGAGCAGTTCTTC. This codes for CASLNGGAYNEQFF.

The chain carries TRBV5-4 and TRBJ2-2, with D uncertain. CDR1 SGHNT and CDR2 YYREEE come from the germline V gene (reference sequence). CDR3 size: 14 residues. Between the trimmed V and J ends, which lost 0 bases and 2 bases, there was a span of 5 bases. The CDR3 spells CASSLGLNTGELFF. Written as DNA, the CDR3 is TGTGCCAGCAGCTTGGGACTTAACACCGGGGAGCTGTTTTTT.

This chain uses TRBV18 with TRBJ2-1, with D hard to call. This CDR3 comprises 14 residues. In germline, CDR1 is KGHSH, CDR2 LQKENI. V lost 2 bases and J 4 bases, leaving 9 bases between the germline ends. For the CDR3, the DNA is TGTGCCAGCTCACCAATCGGTAAATACAATGAGCAGTTCTTC. Its protein is CASSPIGKYNEQFF.

The chain is built from TRBV19 and TRBJ2-1; D is perhaps TRBD2 (5 bases). V was clipped by 5 bases and J by 4 bases, with 15 bases between them. Germline V gene sequence: CDR1 LNHDA, CDR2 SQIVND (reference sequence). The CDR3 consists of 15 residues. The CDR3 region has the DNA TGTGCCAGTAGTCCCTCTAGCTTCTCATACAATGAGCAGTTCTTC. Its protein is CASSPSSFSYNEQFF.

The chain carries TRBV19 and TRBJ1-3, with D uncertain. CDR3 size: 14 residues. V lost 2 bases and J 0 bases, leaving 5 bases between the germline ends. CDR1 and CDR2 from the germline V gene are LNHDA and SQIVND (reference sequence). The CDR3 DNA reads TGTGCCAGTAGTATACGGTCCTCTGGAAACACCATATATTTT. This codes for CASSIRSSGNTIYF.

The J gene is TRBJ2-5, the V gene TRBV19; 11 positions agree with TRBD1. The CDR3 has 18 amino acids. Trimming took 6 bases from V and 0 from J; bases not matched to a gene: 12. The germline V gene encodes CDR1 LNHDA and CDR2 SQIVND (reference sequence). CDR3 coding DNA: TGTGCCAGTAGGCGGGCCGGGACAGGGGGTCGGTACCAAGAGACCCAGTACTTC. Amino acid sequence: CASRRAGTGGRYQETQYF.

The J gene is TRBJ2-3, the V gene TRBV7-3; D not certain. From germline, CDR1 is SGHTA and CDR2 FQGTGA. Trimming took 3 bases from V and 2 from J, leaving 6 bases between them. The CDR3 contains 13 residues. CDR3 sequence reads: CASSLGPTDTQYF. CDR3 sequence (DNA): TGTGCCAGCAGCTTGGGCCCCACAGATACGCAGTATTTT.